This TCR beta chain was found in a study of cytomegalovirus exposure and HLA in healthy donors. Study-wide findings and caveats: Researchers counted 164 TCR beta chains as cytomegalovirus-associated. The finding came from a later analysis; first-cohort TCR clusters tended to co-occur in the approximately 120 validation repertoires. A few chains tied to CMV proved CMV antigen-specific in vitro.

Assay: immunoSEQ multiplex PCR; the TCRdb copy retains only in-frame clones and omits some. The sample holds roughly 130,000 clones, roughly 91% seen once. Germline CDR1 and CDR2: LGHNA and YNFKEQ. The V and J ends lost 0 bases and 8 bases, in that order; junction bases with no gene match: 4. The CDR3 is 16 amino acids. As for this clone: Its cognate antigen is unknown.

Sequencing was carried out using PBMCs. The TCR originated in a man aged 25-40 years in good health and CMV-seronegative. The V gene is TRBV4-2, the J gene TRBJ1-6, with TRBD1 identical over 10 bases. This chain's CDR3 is CASSQDPGTGDSPLHF. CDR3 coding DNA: TGTGCCAGCAGCCAAGACCCCGGGACAGGGGATTCACCCCTCCACTTT.